This T cell receptor beta chain was obtained from a study of graft-versus-host responses after intestinal transplantation. As for this clone: What it recognizes is unknown.

Points from the study as a whole: Across patients carrying graft-donor T cell macrochimerism, allografts held high graft-versus-host to host-versus-graft clonal ratios. Among recipient marrow samples, GvH clones were found; some appeared first in ileum or blood.

Trimming stripped 0 bases from V and 10 bases from J, with 7 bases between. Germline values: CDR1 MNHEY, CDR2 SVGAGI. The CDR3 has 12 amino acids. This table comes from immunoSEQ multiplex PCR, and its TCRdb copy is limited to in-frame clones, with some not included. The sample contains 90,000 to 150,000 clones, around 96% of which appear only once. The chain joins TRBV6-5 to TRBJ2-1; D is possibly TRBD2 (6 bases). Here the sequenced sample was unstimulated CD8+ T cells sorted from spleen or lymph node cells, taken before intestinal transplant. The source of this sequence is a human donor who received an intestinal transplant. The CDR3 spells CASSYSEGEQFF. The CDR3 bases are TGTGCCAGCAGTTACTCGGAGGGGGAGCAGTTCTTC.